The subject of this entry is one T cell receptor (beta chain). Compared with germline, one end of the junction differs, possibly owing to a read error. The iRepertoire nested amplicon-rescue multiplex PCR amplified TCR alpha and beta CDR3s from RNA. One entry per CDR3 protein results from TCRdb running MiXCR on the multiplex PCR reads. This sample has approximately 110,000 distinct CDR3 sequences, with 25% to 30% found just once. The record originates from a study of glioma-infiltrating T cells. Germline lookup yields CDR1 MDHEN and CDR2 SYDVKM. The CDR3 is made up of 13 amino acids. The chain is built from TRBV28 and TRBJ2-1; no definite D call. Sequenced material: glioma tissue, nonneoplastic brain tissue, or PBMCs (not recorded which). The sequence came from a human donor with low-grade glioma or glioblastoma, undergoing nonglioma brain surgery, or in good health (not recorded which). The DNA for the CDR3 is TGTGCCAGCAGACAAATCGGATACGATGAGCAGTTCTTT. Protein: CASRQIGYDEQFF. Full variable domain (outside the CDR3, taken from reference TRBV28 and TRBJ2-1): DVKVTQSSRYLVKRTGEKVFLECVQDMDHENMFWYRQDPGLGLRLIYFSYDVKMKEKGDIPEGYSVSREKKERFSLILESASTNQTSMYLCASRQIGYDEQFFGPGTRLTVL.